Listed below are T cell receptor beta chains from one sample, sequenced in a study of lymphopenia after photon versus proton radiotherapy. Assay: immunoSEQ multiplex PCR; the TCRdb copy retains only in-frame clones and omits some. The sample has about 50,000 clones, roughly 90% seen once; the top ten hold roughly 17%. The source was peripheral blood, collected from a patient treated with photon-based radiotherapy. The receptors shown here come from a woman aged 40 to 50 with cholangiocarcinoma. Both conserved end residues are part of each CDR3. Fields, in order: J gene, clone size, V gene, D gene, CDR3 protein, CDR3 DNA. The D gene is left open where the match is weak. A row's size may be missing; if present it is once, few, many or a size class.

TRBJ2-6	NA	TRBV29-1	TRBD1	CSALSRTGSSGANVLTF	TGCAGCGCCCTATCCCGGACAGGGAGCTCTGGGGCCAACGTCCTGACTTTC
TRBJ2-5	once	TRBV19	TRBD1	CASGTGRKETQYF	TGTGCCAGTGGGACAGGGCGTAAAGAGACCCAGTACTTC
TRBJ2-7	NA	TRBV19	NA	CASSIQNRAVSYEQYF	TGCGCCAGTAGTATCCAAAACAGGGCCGTATCCTACGAGCAGTACTTC
TRBJ1-3	NA	TRBV28	NA	CASSSHKRSLGNTIYF	TGTGCCAGCAGTTCTCATAAAAGATCCTTGGGAAACACCATATATTTT
TRBJ1-2	NA	TRBV28	TRBD1	CASSQGAKGYTF	TGTGCCAGCAGCCAGGGGGCGAAGGGCTACACCTTC
TRBJ2-1	NA	TRBV6-5	NA	CASSYSGQRYEQFF	TGTGCCAGCAGTTACTCTGGACAGAGATATGAGCAGTTCTTC
TRBJ2-2	NA	TRBV10-3	TRBD2	CAISGSTRGLAESGELFF	TGTGCCATCAGTGGGAGCACTAGAGGACTAGCGGAGTCCGGGGAGCTGTTTTTT
TRBJ1-2	NA	TRBV6-1	NA	CASSEEGTSTAYYGYTF	TGTGCCAGCAGTGAAGAGGGCACCTCCACAGCGTACTATGGCTACACCTTC
TRBJ1-2	NA	TRBV30	TRBD1	CAWSNPGQGNGYTF	TGTGCCTGGAGTAATCCGGGACAGGGCAATGGCTACACCTTC
TRBJ1-1	NA	TRBV9	NA	CASSPPNSNSEAFF	TGTGCCAGCAGCCCCCCCAATAGTAATTCTGAAGCTTTCTTT
TRBJ1-1	NA	TRBV5-1	NA	CASSFKTKAPSSNTEAFF	TGCGCCAGCAGCTTCAAAACCAAGGCCCCATCTTCGAACACTGAAGCTTTCTTT
TRBJ2-1	NA	TRBV28	TRBD1	CASSWGTDNEQFF	TGTGCCAGCAGTTGGGGGACAGACAATGAGCAGTTCTTC
TRBJ1-5	NA	TRBV7-2	NA	CASSSSGGNQPQHF	TGTGCCAGCAGCTCGTCGGGGGGCAATCAGCCCCAGCATTTT
TRBJ2-7	NA	TRBV6-5	NA	CASSYSIGPGWHEQYF	TGTGCCAGCAGTTACTCGATCGGCCCAGGGTGGCACGAGCAGTACTTC
TRBJ2-3	NA	TRBV4-1	TRBD2	CASSQGTSEATDTQYF	TGCGCCAGCAGCCAAGGGACTAGCGAGGCGACAGATACGCAGTATTTT
TRBJ2-1	NA	TRBV28	NA	CASSSGPSGNEQFF	TGTGCCAGCAGTTCGGGCCCCAGCGGCAATGAGCAGTTCTTC
TRBJ2-1	NA	TRBV4-1	NA	CASSQVFGSGLYAHEQFF	TGCGCCAGCAGCCAAGTTTTTGGGTCCGGACTCTACGCCCATGAGCAGTTCTTC
TRBJ2-3	NA	TRBV7-9	TRBD1	CASSLDRGKTDTQYF	TGTGCCAGCAGCTTAGACAGGGGGAAGACAGATACGCAGTATTTT
TRBJ1-5	few	TRBV19	NA	CASSIDHRTKPQHF	TGTGCCAGTAGTATAGATCACAGGACAAAGCCCCAGCATTTT
TRBJ2-3	NA	TRBV18	TRBD1	CASSPGQGVTDTQYF	TGTGCCAGCTCACCGGGACAGGGGGTAACAGATACGCAGTATTTT
TRBJ2-3	NA	TRBV13	TRBD1	CASSFGGTGRGDTQYF	TGTGCCAGCAGCTTTGGGGGGACAGGGAGGGGAGATACGCAGTATTTT
TRBJ1-1	NA	TRBV7-2	NA	CASSPRWERTEAFF	TGTGCCAGCAGCCCACGATGGGAGAGGACTGAAGCTTTCTTT
TRBJ1-1	NA	TRBV4-1	TRBD1	CASSQERQGGTEAFF	TGCGCCAGCAGCCAAGAACGACAGGGAGGAACTGAAGCTTTCTTT
TRBJ1-6	NA	TRBV28	NA	CASSRGLSNSPLHF	TGTGCCAGCAGTCGGGGGTTGAGTAATTCACCCCTCCACTTT
TRBJ2-1	NA	TRBV15	NA	CATSRDHVGEQFF	TGTGCCACCAGCAGAGATCACGTAGGTGAGCAGTTCTTC
TRBJ1-4	NA	TRBV18	NA	CASSSGRNEKLFF	TGTGCCAGCTCCTCGGGACGGAATGAAAAACTGTTTTTT
TRBJ1-5	NA	TRBV30	NA	CAWSRRGGPQQPQHF	TGTGCCTGGAGTCGGAGAGGGGGACCACAACAGCCCCAGCATTTT
TRBJ2-1	NA	TRBV11-3	NA	CASSRRGNEQFF	TGTGCCAGCAGCCGGAGGGGGAATGAGCAGTTCTTC
TRBJ1-3	NA	TRBV19	TRBD1	CASSRVTGTGRTSGNTIYF	TGTGCCAGTAGTAGAGTGACCGGGACAGGGAGGACCTCTGGAAACACCATATATTTT
TRBJ1-1	NA	TRBV11-2	NA	CASSRDYGAEAFF	TGTGCCAGCAGCAGAGATTACGGGGCTGAAGCTTTCTTT
TRBJ1-1	NA	TRBV29-1	NA	CSGVPMNTEAFF	TGCAGCGGAGTCCCAATGAACACTGAAGCTTTCTTT
TRBJ1-2	NA	TRBV28	NA	CASTSASEFYGYTF	TGTGCCAGCACCAGCGCAAGTGAGTTCTATGGCTACACCTTC
TRBJ1-1	NA	TRBV27	NA	CASSGRVDTEAFF	TGTGCCAGCAGTGGCAGGGTCGACACTGAAGCTTTCTTT
TRBJ1-4	NA	TRBV7-2	NA	CASSLYGGEMMYTNEKLFF	TGTGCCAGCAGCTTATACGGTGGGGAGATGATGTACACTAATGAAAAACTGTTTTTT
TRBJ2-7	NA	TRBV7-9	NA	CASSRRDGSTYEQYF	TGTGCCAGCAGCCGACGAGACGGTAGTACCTACGAGCAGTACTTC
TRBJ1-6	NA	TRBV7-2	NA	CASSRGEANSPLHF	TGTGCCAGCAGTCGCGGGGAGGCGAATTCACCCCTCCACTTT
TRBJ1-2	NA	TRBV9	TRBD1	CASSVKGTGHGYTF	TGTGCCAGCAGCGTTAAGGGGACAGGTCATGGCTACACCTTC
TRBJ1-2	NA	TRBV28	TRBD1	CASSLFSGQGIGAPYGYTF	TGTGCCAGCAGTTTATTCAGTGGACAGGGGATAGGCGCGCCCTATGGCTACACCTTC
TRBJ2-7	NA	TRBV10-2	NA	CASSEGQGSSYEQYF	TGCGCCAGCAGTGAGGGGCAGGGGTCATCTTACGAGCAGTACTTC
TRBJ2-2	NA	TRBV7-7	NA	CASGSRNTGELFF	TGTGCTAGCGGTTCGCGAAACACCGGGGAGCTGTTTTTT
TRBJ2-1	NA	TRBV9	NA	CASSVGTYYNEQFF	TGTGCCAGCAGCGTAGGTACTTACTACAATGAGCAGTTCTTC
TRBJ2-7	NA	TRBV7-3	TRBD1	CASSLKHRGVEQYF	TGTGCCAGCAGCTTAAAACACAGGGGCGTCGAGCAGTACTTC
TRBJ1-4	NA	TRBV7-9	TRBD1	CASSLGAGTANEKLFF	TGTGCCAGCAGCTTAGGCGCGGGGACAGCTAATGAAAAACTGTTTTTT
TRBJ1-6	NA	TRBV19	NA	CASSYHPRDGNSPLHF	TGTGCCAGTAGTTACCACCCCCGGGACGGCAATTCACCCCTCCACTTT
TRBJ2-6	NA	TRBV10-1	NA	CASSEDRLDSGANVLTF	TGCGCCAGCAGTGAGGACAGGCTTGACTCTGGGGCCAACGTCCTGACTTTC
TRBJ1-4	NA	TRBV2	TRBD1	CASSGDRGHRANEKLFF	TGTGCCAGCAGTGGGGACAGGGGGCATCGGGCTAATGAAAAACTGTTTTTT
TRBJ2-7	NA	TRBV29-1	NA	CSVLGAQLGLVEQYF	TGCAGCGTTTTGGGTGCCCAACTGGGTTTGGTGGAGCAGTACTTC
TRBJ1-2	NA	TRBV5-4	NA	CASSFQGSSYGYTF	TGTGCCAGCAGCTTTCAGGGGTCGAGCTATGGCTACACCTTC